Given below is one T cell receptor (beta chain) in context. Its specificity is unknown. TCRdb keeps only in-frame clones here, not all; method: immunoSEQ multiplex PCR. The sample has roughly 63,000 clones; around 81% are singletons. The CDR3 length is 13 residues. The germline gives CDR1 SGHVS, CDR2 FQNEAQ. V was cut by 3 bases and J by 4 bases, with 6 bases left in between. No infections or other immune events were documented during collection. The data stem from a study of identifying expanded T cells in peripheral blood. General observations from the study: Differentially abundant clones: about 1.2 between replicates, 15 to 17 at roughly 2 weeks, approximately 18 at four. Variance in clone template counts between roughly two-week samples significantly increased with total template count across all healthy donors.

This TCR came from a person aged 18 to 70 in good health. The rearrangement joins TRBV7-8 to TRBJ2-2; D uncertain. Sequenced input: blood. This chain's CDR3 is CASSLRSTGELFF. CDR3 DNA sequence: TGTGCCAGCAGCTTGCGAAGCACCGGGGAGCTGTTTTTT. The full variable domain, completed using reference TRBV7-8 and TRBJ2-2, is GAGVSQSPRYKVAKRGQDVALRCDPISGHVSLFWYQQALGQGPEFLTYFQNEAQLDKSGLPSDRFFAERPEGSVSTLKIQRTQQEDSAVYLCASSLRSTGELFFGEGSRLTVL.